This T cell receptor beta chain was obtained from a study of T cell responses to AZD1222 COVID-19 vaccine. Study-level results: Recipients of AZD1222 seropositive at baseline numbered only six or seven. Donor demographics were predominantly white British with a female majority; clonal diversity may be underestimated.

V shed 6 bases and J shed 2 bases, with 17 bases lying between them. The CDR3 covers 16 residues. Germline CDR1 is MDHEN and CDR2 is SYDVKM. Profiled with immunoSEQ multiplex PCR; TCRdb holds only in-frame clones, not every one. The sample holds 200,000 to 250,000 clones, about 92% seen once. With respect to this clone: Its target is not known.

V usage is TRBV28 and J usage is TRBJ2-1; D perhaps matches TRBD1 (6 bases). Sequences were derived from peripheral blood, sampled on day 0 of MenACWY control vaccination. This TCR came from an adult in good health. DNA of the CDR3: TGTGCCAGCAGCGAACAGGGTCGCTATGCCTACAATGAGCAGTTCTTC. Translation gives CASSEQGRYAYNEQFF.